These T cell receptor beta chains were read from a single sample in a study of T cells in Graves' hyperthyroidism and ophthalmopathy. TCRdb recomputed calls from the multiplex PCR reads with MiXCR, one row per CDR3 protein. The table records approximately 480,000 distinct CDR3 sequences, around 21% of them present only once. The specimen sequenced was blood. The receptors were gathered from a man aged 18 to 29 with Graves' hyperthyroidism. CDR3s include the opening cysteine and the closing phenylalanine or tryptophan. A D gene is named only where the DNA matches it firmly. Clone size is shown for a subset of rows, as once, few, many or a class of expanded clone.

many,TRBV6-5,TRBJ1-2,TRBD1,TGTGCCAGCAGTTGGGGGACAGGGTCACCCTATGGCTACACCTTC,CASSWGTGSPYGYTF
many,TRBV27,TRBJ1-1,-,TGTGCCAGCAGTTTATCGTTACAGCTGAACACTGAAGCTTTCTTT,CASSLSLQLNTEAFF
many,TRBV12-3/TRBV12-4,TRBJ1-1,-,TGTGCCAGCAGGAAGACAAGTCTGAACACTGAAGCTTTCTTT,CASRKTSLNTEAFF
many,TRBV28,TRBJ2-5,-,TGTGCCAGCAGTCCCCGCGAGGGGCAAGAGACCCAGTACTTC,CASSPREGQETQYF
many,TRBV5-1,TRBJ1-5,TRBD1,TGCGCCCTGAAGGGGGCCAGCAATCAGCCCCAGCATTTT,CALKGASNQPQHF
-,TRBV5-6,TRBJ2-3,-,TGTGCCAGCAGCTTGACGCTGGTTGATACGCAGTATTTT,CASSLTLVDTQYF
few,TRBV3-1,TRBJ1-3,-,TGTGCCAGCAGCCAAGCTCTCAGGGGAAACACCATATATTTT,CASSQALRGNTIYF
-,TRBV7-8,TRBJ2-2,-,TGTGCCAGCAGCTTAGTTGGAGTGGGGGTCCCCGGGGAGCTGTTTTTT,CASSLVGVGVPGELFF
-,TRBV5-1,TRBJ2-7,-,TGCGCCAGCAGCTTGGCTTTTGGGACACCCAAACGCCAAGAGCAGTACTTC,CASSLAFGTPKRQEQYF
many,TRBV15,TRBJ1-1,-,TGTGCCACCAGCGACAGCCCCTACACTGAAGCTTTCTTT,CATSDSPYTEAFF
-,TRBV7-9,TRBJ2-7,TRBD1,TGTGCCAGCAGCTTAGGGGACAGGGTGGCCGAGCAGTACTTC,CASSLGDRVAEQYF
many,TRBV6-1,TRBJ2-2,-,TGTGCCAGCAGTGGGCTTACAGGGTACGGCACCGGGGAGCTGTTTTTT,CASSGLTGYGTGELFF
many,TRBV2,TRBJ2-7,-,TGTGCCAGCAAAATGGCGATCTCCTACGAGCAGTACTTC,CASKMAISYEQYF
many,TRBV11-2,TRBJ1-2,-,TGTGCCAGCAGCTTAGGTGGACAGTCATATGGCTACACCTTC,CASSLGGQSYGYTF
-,TRBV20-1,TRBJ2-5,TRBD1,TGCAGTGCCTCGCGGCCACAGGGGGCTGAGGAGACCCAGTACTTC,CSASRPQGAEETQYF
-,TRBV30,TRBJ2-2,TRBD1,TGTGCCTGGGACGGCGGGACAGGGTCCGGGGAGCTGTTTTTT,CAWDGGTGSGELFF
-,TRBV30,TRBJ1-1,-,TGTGCCTGGAAAGCTCCGAACACTGAAGCTTTCTTT,CAWKAPNTEAFF
-,TRBV12-3/TRBV12-4,TRBJ1-1,-,TGTGCCAGCAGTTGGGAGACACCGCCGAACACTGAAGCTTTCTTT,CASSWETPPNTEAFF
many,TRBV5-1,TRBJ2-3,-,TGCGCCAGCAGCCTCGGAGGGACAGATGGAGATACGCAGTATTTT,CASSLGGTDGDTQYF
many,TRBV6-5,TRBJ1-1,-,TGTGCCAGCAGTTACTCGATAGGGCGACCCACTGAAGCTTTCTTT,CASSYSIGRPTEAFF
many,TRBV12-3/TRBV12-4,TRBJ2-5,TRBD2,TGTGCCAGCAGTCCCCTTAGCGGGGGGGCCCGAGAGACCCAGTACTTC,CASSPLSGGARETQYF
many,TRBV28,TRBJ1-2,TRBD1,TGTGCCAGCAGTTTGGGACAGGGGCGGGGCTACACCTTC,CASSLGQGRGYTF
many,TRBV6-5,TRBJ1-5,-,TGTGCCAGCAGTCCAGGGTTCTCCAATCAGCCCCAGCATTTT,CASSPGFSNQPQHF
many,TRBV29-1,TRBJ1-1,TRBD1,TGCAGCGCGGGACAGGGGTACACTGAAGCTTTCTTT,CSAGQGYTEAFF
few,TRBV5-6,TRBJ1-2,TRBD1,TGTGCCAGCAGCACACCGGGACAGGAGCGCTATGGCTACACCTTC,CASSTPGQERYGYTF
many,TRBV13,TRBJ1-2,-,TGTGCCAGCAGCGCTGGGACGGTCGGCTATGGCTACACCTTC,CASSAGTVGYGYTF
many,TRBV6-5,TRBJ2-5,-,TGTGCCAGCAGACCCGGGCCTAGATTGGAGACCCAGTACTTC,CASRPGPRLETQYF
many,TRBV28,TRBJ2-5,TRBD1,TGTGCCAGCAGTTCCTCAGGGGCAGGGGGCCGAGAGACCCAGTACTTC,CASSSSGAGGRETQYF
many,TRBV12-3/TRBV12-4,TRBJ1-3,TRBD1,TGTGCCAGCAAGCAGCAGGGGGCATTCGGTGAAAACACCATATATTTT,CASKQQGAFGENTIYF
-,TRBV28,TRBJ2-7,-,TGTGCCAGCAGTTTATTCCCCTTAATGAACTCCTACGAGCAGTACTTC,CASSLFPLMNSYEQYF
many,TRBV24-1,TRBJ1-2,TRBD1,TGTGCCACCAGTGAGGGACAGGGGCATGGCTACACCTTC,CATSEGQGHGYTF
-,TRBV6-2/TRBV6-3,TRBJ2-7,-,TGTGCCAGCAGTTCCACCTCCAACGCCTTGGGCTACGAGCAGTACTTC,CASSSTSNALGYEQYF
many,TRBV29-1,TRBJ2-5,TRBD1,TGCAGCGTGGGGACAGGCGGCGGGCTCCAAGAGACCCAGTACTTC,CSVGTGGGLQETQYF
many,TRBV11-2,TRBJ1-2,TRBD1,TGTGCCAGCTTTGGGCCTGGACAGGGGATCCTCTATGGCTACACCTTC,CASFGPGQGILYGYTF
-,TRBV6-4,TRBJ1-1,TRBD1,TGTGCCAGCAGTGATTGGACAGGGGCCATGAACACTGAAGCTTTCTTT,CASSDWTGAMNTEAFF
-,TRBV6-2/TRBV6-3,TRBJ1-2,-,TGTGCCAGCAGTACGCCCGGGACTTCAGAGGGCTATGGCTACACCTTC,CASSTPGTSEGYGYTF
many,TRBV20-1,TRBJ1-2,TRBD1,TGCAGTGCTAGATCGACAGGGTTTTTCTATGGCTACACCTTC,CSARSTGFFYGYTF
many,TRBV3-1,TRBJ2-5,-,TGTGCCAGCACAGAGGGGGGAGAGCAAGAGACCCAGTACTTC,CASTEGGEQETQYF
-,TRBV12-3/TRBV12-4,TRBJ1-5,-,TGTGCCAGCACCGGGGAGCAGGTCAATCCCAGGGGTCAGCCCCAGCATTTT,CASTGEQVNPRGQPQHF
-,TRBV6-1,TRBJ2-1,TRBD2,TGTGCCAGCAGTGAATTCCCGGGGGGAAGCTCCTACAATGAGCAGTTCTTC,CASSEFPGGSSYNEQFF
many,TRBV27,TRBJ1-1,-,TGTGCCAGCATCCCAAGTTTTGGATTGAACACTGAAGCTTTCTTT,CASIPSFGLNTEAFF
-,TRBV6-1,TRBJ1-1,-,TGTGCCAGCAGAAGATTGGTAAAGCCTAACACTGAAGCTTTCTTT,CASRRLVKPNTEAFF
few,TRBV30,TRBJ2-5,-,TGTGCCTGGAGTGTCGTGGGGGTGGAAGAGACCCAGTACTTC,CAWSVVGVEETQYF
many,TRBV5-1,TRBJ2-5,TRBD2,TGCGCCAGCAGCTCGGTCGGGACTAGACAAGAGACCCAGTACTTC,CASSSVGTRQETQYF
-,TRBV20-1,TRBJ1-1,-,TGCAGTGCTAGACAGTTACTAATGAACACTGAAGCTTTCTTT,CSARQLLMNTEAFF
many,TRBV29-1,TRBJ1-5,-,TGCAGCGTTAGCATGGGCGGTAGCAATCAGCCCCAGCATTTT,CSVSMGGSNQPQHF
few,TRBV2,TRBJ1-1,-,TGTGCCAGCAGTGTGGCCAGCGGCACTGAAGCTTTCTTT,CASSVASGTEAFF
many,TRBV2,TRBJ2-2,-,TGTGCCAGCAGGTCAGGGGTCCGGAACACCGGGGAGCTGTTTTTT,CASRSGVRNTGELFF
few,TRBV28,TRBJ1-2,-,TGTGCCAGCACCCGGGGCCCATTCTATGGCTACACCTTC,CASTRGPFYGYTF
-,TRBV4-2,TRBJ1-1,TRBD1,TGTGCCAGCAGCCAAGCCGCGGGACAGGGGGGGCAGAACACTGAAGCTTTCTTT,CASSQAAGQGGQNTEAFF
many,TRBV28,TRBJ1-3,-,TGTGCCAGCAGTTTATTTCGAGGAAACACCATATATTTT,CASSLFRGNTIYF
few,TRBV19,TRBJ1-2,-,TGTGCCAGTAGGTCTGCAGGTGACTTGGAAGGCTACACCTTC,CASRSAGDLEGYTF
many,TRBV6-1,TRBJ2-5,-,TGTGCCAGCAGTACCGGGACAAGAGAGACCCAGTACTTC,CASSTGTRETQYF